Listed below are T cell receptor beta chains from one sample, sequenced in a study of T cells after yellow fever vaccination. TCRdb re-called the 5' RACE reads through MiXCR, storing one row per CDR3 protein. There are about 120,000 distinct CDR3 sequences in the sample; roughly 7.2% occur only once, and roughly 3% lies in the top ten. Source: CD4+ T cells sorted from PBMCs, taken roughly 47 days after the first yellow fever vaccination. These receptors originate from a young man who received the YFV17D yellow fever vaccine. Each CDR3 is given with its conserved first and last residue. D genes are given only for firm matches. Clone size is stated in some rows and not others, as once, few, many or a class when expanded.

d_call j_call v_call clone_size cdr3_nt cdr3_aa
- TRBJ2-1 TRBV7-3 few TGTGCCAGCAGTTCGAGTGGGACTCCCGAGCAGTTCTTC CASSSSGTPEQFF
- TRBJ1-1 TRBV7-9 many TGTGCCAGCAGCCTAGAGTTAGGCACTGAAGCTTTCTTT CASSLELGTEAFF
- TRBJ2-3 TRBV2 few TGTGCCAGCACTAGGGAGGTTCAATCAGATACGCAGTATTTT CASTREVQSDTQYF
- TRBJ2-2 TRBV5-1 many TGCGCCAGCAGCTTGGCATGGGGGAAAGACACCGGGGAGCTGTTTTTT CASSLAWGKDTGELFF
- TRBJ2-1 TRBV30 many TGTGCCTGGAGTACAGGTTACAATGAGCAGTTCTTC CAWSTGYNEQFF
- TRBJ1-2 TRBV24-1 many TGTGCCACCAGTGGGGGTTATGGCTACACCTTC CATSGGYGYTF
TRBD2 TRBJ2-3 TRBV6-5 - TGTGCCAGCAGTTACTCGAGACGGGGGGGGGGTGATACGCAGTATTTT CASSYSRRGGGDTQYF
TRBD1 TRBJ1-4 TRBV7-2 many TGTGCCAGCAGCTGGGACAGGGGAGGCGAAAAACTGTTTTTT CASSWDRGGEKLFF
- TRBJ1-2 TRBV20-1 many TGCAGTGCTAGTTTCGGCTACACCTTC CSASFGYTF
- TRBJ2-5 TRBV20-1 many TGCAGTGCTAGAGATCGCACTTCTTTCGAGGAGACCCAGTACTTC CSARDRTSFEETQYF
- TRBJ1-2 TRBV9 - TGTGCCAGCAGCGTAGCCTCCACTAACTATGGCTACACCTTC CASSVASTNYGYTF
- TRBJ1-4 TRBV27 many TGTGCCAGCAGTTTGCCCCAGGCGCAGTACGAAAAACTGTTTTTT CASSLPQAQYEKLFF
TRBD1 TRBJ1-1 TRBV5-1 many TGCGCCAGCAGTACCGGGACAGGACACACTGAAGCTTTCTTT CASSTGTGHTEAFF
- TRBJ1-2 TRBV25-1 - TGTGCCAGCAGTGAAGAGGGTCAGCCGCGGGGCTACACCTTC CASSEEGQPRGYTF
- TRBJ2-2 TRBV12-3/TRBV12-4 many TGTGCCAGCTTCCAGGAGAACACCGGGGAGCTGTTTTTT CASFQENTGELFF
- TRBJ1-4 TRBV20-1 - TGCAGTGCTAGAGAGGCTGGGGATGAAAAACTGTTTTTT CSAREAGDEKLFF
- TRBJ1-2 TRBV15 few TGTGCCACCAGCAGAGGGACGGAAGATGGCTACACCTTC CATSRGTEDGYTF
- TRBJ2-1 TRBV20-1 few TGCAGTGTGGCGGGACATCGCAATGAGCAGTTCTTC CSVAGHRNEQFF
- TRBJ1-2 TRBV4-3 many TGCGCCAGCAGCCAAGTCGTGCAGGGGCCTGGCTACACCTTC CASSQVVQGPGYTF
- TRBJ1-6 TRBV7-2 many TGTGCCAGCAGCTATTTGGACCGGGACCTCAATTCACCCCTCCACTTT CASSYLDRDLNSPLHF
- TRBJ1-2 TRBV6-5 many TGTGCCAGCTCCGGGGTGGGCTATGGCTACACCTTC CASSGVGYGYTF
- TRBJ1-6 TRBV20-1 many TGCAGTCCCGCCAGAGCTAGCTCCTATAATTCACCCCTCCACTTT CSPARASSYNSPLHF